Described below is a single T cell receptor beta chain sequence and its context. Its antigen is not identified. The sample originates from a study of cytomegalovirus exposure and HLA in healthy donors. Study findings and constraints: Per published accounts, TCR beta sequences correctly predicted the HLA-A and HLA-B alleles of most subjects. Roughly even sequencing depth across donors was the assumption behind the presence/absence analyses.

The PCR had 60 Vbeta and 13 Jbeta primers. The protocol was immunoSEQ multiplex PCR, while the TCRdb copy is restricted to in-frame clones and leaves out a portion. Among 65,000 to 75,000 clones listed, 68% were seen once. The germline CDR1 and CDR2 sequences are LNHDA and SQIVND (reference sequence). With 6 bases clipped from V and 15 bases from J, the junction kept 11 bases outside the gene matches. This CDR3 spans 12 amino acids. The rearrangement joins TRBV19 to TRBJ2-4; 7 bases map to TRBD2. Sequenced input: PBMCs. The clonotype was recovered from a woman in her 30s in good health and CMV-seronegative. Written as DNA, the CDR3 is TGTGCCAGTAGCCCGACGGGAGGAAAGGGGTACTTC. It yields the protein CASSPTGGKGYF.